The entry that follows covers one T cell receptor (beta chain) sequence. With 2 bases removed from V and 6 bases from J, the gap between germline ends came to 16 bases. CDR3 length: 16 amino acids. CDR1 is MDHEN and CDR2 is SYDVKM in the germline V gene. The method was immunoSEQ multiplex PCR; TCRdb's version includes in-frame clones alone and lacks a portion of them. The profile shows 1,500,000 or so clones, 98% of them singletons. These data originate in a study of shared clonotypes between healthy human individuals. The rearrangement joins TRBV28 to TRBJ2-2; TRBD2 might be the D (6 bases). The clonotype originates from a man aged 25-45 years in good health. Sequencing was carried out using naive CD4+ T cells sorted from blood. Subset in this sample: CD45RA+ positively selected. The chain's CDR3 is CASSLIRGGGAGELFF. The CDR3 DNA reads TGTGCCAGCAGTTTAATCCGGGGTGGAGGGGCCGGGGAGCTGTTTTTT.